The text below deals with one T cell receptor (beta chain). Its specificity is not known. A much larger clonotype is one base distant, so this may be a read error. V was cut by 2 bases and J by 0 bases, with 5 bases left in between. CDR3 length equals 13 residues. Germline CDR1 SGDLS, CDR2 YYNGEE. The data belong to a study of neurological immune-mediated disorders. Study-level results: Phylogenetic grouping assigned the repertoires of 18 of 34 multiple sclerosis patients to a single related-CDR3 cluster, representing a possible signature.

TCRdb re-called the 5' RACE reads with MiXCR, one entry per CDR3 protein. Here the sample spans under 45,000 distinct CDR3 sequences, around 2.5% being singletons. This chain links TRBV9 with TRBJ1-1; D ambiguous. The sequencing input was PBMCs. This TCR was recovered from a man aged 50 or older with multiple sclerosis. The DNA for the CDR3 is TGTGCCAGCAGCGTCGAATTGAACACTGAAGCTTTCTTT. Residues: CASSVELNTEAFF.